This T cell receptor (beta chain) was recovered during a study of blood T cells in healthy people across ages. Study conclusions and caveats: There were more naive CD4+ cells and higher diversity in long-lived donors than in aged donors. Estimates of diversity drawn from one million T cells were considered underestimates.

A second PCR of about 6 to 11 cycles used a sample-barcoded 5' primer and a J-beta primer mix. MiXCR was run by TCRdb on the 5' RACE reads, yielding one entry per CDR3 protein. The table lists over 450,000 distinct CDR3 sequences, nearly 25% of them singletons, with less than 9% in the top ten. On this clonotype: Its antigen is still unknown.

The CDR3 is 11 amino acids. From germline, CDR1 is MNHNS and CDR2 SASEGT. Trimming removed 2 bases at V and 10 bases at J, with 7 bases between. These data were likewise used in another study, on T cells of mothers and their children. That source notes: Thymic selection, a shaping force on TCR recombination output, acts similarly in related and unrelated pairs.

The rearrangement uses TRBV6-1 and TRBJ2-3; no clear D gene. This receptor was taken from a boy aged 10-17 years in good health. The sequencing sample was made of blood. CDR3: CASSESMAQYF. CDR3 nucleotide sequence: TGTGCCAGCAGTGAAAGTATGGCGCAGTATTTT.